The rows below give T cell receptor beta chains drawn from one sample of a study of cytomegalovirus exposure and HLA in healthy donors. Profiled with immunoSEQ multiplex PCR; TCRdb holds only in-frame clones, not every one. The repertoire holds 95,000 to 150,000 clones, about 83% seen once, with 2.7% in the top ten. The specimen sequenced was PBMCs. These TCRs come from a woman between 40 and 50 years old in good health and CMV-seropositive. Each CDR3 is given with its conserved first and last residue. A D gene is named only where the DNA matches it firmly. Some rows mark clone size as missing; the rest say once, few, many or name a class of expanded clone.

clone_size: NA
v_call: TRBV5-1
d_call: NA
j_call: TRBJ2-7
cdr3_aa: CASSLGALPTSEQYF
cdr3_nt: TGCGCCAGCAGCTTGGGGGCCCTGCCTACCTCCGAGCAGTACTTC

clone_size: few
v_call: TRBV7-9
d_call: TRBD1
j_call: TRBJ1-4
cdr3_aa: CASSPDRGDEKLFF
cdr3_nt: TGTGCCAGCAGCCCGGACAGGGGTGACGAAAAACTGTTTTTT

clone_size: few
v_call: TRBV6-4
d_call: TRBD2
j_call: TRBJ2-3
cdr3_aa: CASSESSGFTDTQYF
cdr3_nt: TGTGCCAGCAGTGAATCTAGCGGGTTCACAGATACGCAGTATTTT

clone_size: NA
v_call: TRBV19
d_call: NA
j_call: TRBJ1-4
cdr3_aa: CASSSRSGDGNEKLFF
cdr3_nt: TGTGCCAGTAGTAGCCGCTCGGGGGATGGTAATGAAAAACTGTTTTTT

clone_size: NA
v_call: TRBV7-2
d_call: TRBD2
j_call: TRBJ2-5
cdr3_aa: CASNPSGRAVETQYF
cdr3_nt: TGTGCCAGCAACCCTAGCGGGAGGGCCGTGGAGACCCAGTACTTC

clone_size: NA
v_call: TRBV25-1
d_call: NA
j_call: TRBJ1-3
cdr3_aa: CASSPLGQFSGNTIYF
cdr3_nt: TGTGCCAGCAGTCCCCTTGGGCAATTCTCTGGAAACACCATATATTTT

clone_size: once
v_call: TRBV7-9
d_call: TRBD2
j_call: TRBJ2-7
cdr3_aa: CASSLSGTSGAYEQYF
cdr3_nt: TGTGCCAGCAGCTTATCTGGGACTAGCGGGGCCTACGAGCAGTACTTC

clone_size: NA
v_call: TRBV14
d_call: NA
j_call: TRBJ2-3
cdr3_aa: CASSPLEGSTDTQYF
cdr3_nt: TGTGCCAGCAGCCCCCTCGAGGGAAGCACAGATACGCAGTATTTT

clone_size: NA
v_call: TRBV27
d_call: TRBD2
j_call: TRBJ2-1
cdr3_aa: CASSWRTSGVYNEQFF
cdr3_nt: TGTGCCAGCAGTTGGCGTACTAGCGGGGTGTACAATGAGCAGTTCTTC

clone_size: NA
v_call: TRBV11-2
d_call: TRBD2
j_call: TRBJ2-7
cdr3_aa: CASSLGSGTSPYEQYF
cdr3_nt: TGTGCCAGCAGCTTAGGATCGGGGACTAGCCCGTACGAGCAGTACTTC

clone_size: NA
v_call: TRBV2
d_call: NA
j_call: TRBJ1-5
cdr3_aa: CASSPAQSNQPQHF
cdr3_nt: TGTGCCAGCAGCCCTGCGCAAAGCAATCAGCCCCAGCATTTT

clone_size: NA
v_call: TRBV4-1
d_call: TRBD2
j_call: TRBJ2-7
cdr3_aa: CASSHRLAGIYEQYF
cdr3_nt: TGCGCCAGCAGCCACCGACTAGCGGGGATCTACGAGCAGTACTTC

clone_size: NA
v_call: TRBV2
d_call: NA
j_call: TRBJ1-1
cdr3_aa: CASRQGLTEAFF
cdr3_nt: TGTGCCAGCAGGCAGGGACTCACTGAAGCTTTCTTT

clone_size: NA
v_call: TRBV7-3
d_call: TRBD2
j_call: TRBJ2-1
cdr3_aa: CASSPARLAGGFNEQFF
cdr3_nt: TGTGCCAGCAGCCCCGCCCGACTAGCGGGGGGTTTCAATGAGCAGTTCTTC

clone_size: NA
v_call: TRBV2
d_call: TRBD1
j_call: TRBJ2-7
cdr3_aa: CASSVRQGDGEQYF
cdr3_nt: TGTGCCAGCAGTGTTCGACAGGGAGATGGGGAGCAGTACTTC